This TCR beta chain was retrieved from a study of T cell responses to AZD1222 COVID-19 vaccine (dated by TCRdb to the early 2020s). For the wider study: A total of about 230 trial participants underwent TCR sequencing, of whom 200 to 220 received two doses of AZD1222 and some 25 received two doses of the MenACWY control vaccine. Trial participants were enrolled by age into subgroups of 18-55, 56-69 and 70-plus years, and roughly 150, 30 and 60 TCR-sequenced participants, respectively, were included in these subgroups. Study-wide conclusions, independent of this receptor: Spike-specific TCR breadth and depth rose significantly after two AZD1222 doses compared with day 0 and with MenACWY recipients. Because no day 14 peak-response samples were available, repertoires were characterized only after the peak T cell response. Reportedly, almost half of the unique spike-specific TCRs recognized epitopes lying outside the regions that are mutated in the B.1.351 and B.1.1.7 variants. The 56-69-year group was small, and its depth increase did not reach significance, likely because of low power. Only six or seven AZD1222 recipients were SARS-CoV-2 seropositive at baseline, limiting conclusions about previously exposed vaccinees. Most participants were white British and females outnumbered males, and the authors suggested that clonal diversity may have been underestimated. Vaccine-associated CD4 TCRs spanned the whole spike protein, with dominant responses in regions 160-218 and 743-854.

The CDR3 regions of human TCRbeta chains were subjected to immunosequencing. Regarding the original processing steps: TCRs in the repertoires were matched against a reference library of SARS-CoV-2-specific TCRs that had been generated with the MIRA antigen-specificity platform. Breadth was defined as the fraction of unique TCRs that were SARS-CoV-2-associated. Depth was defined as the fraction of total T cells that were SARS-CoV-2-associated. Using the MIRA data, each spike-specific TCR was assigned both to the spike region to which the TCR was reactive and to a CD4 or CD8 class. Log10-transformed breadth and depth values were compared by one-way ANOVA with Sidak's multiple comparisons tests. What TCRdb holds here is the immuneACCESS table cut down to in-frame rearrangements. Part of the clones is not present; checked against another copy, under half of the missing clones reflect an unresolved V gene, and the others are unexplained. D and trimming come from the DNA, and the V and J calls and clone size come from that table. Across this sample there are approximately 30,000 clones, with more than 75% seen only once. The leading ten clones occupy about 4% of the sample.

V lost 4 bases and J lost 4 bases, and the count of bases not matched to a germline gene is 10. The CDR3 runs 16 amino acids, cysteine and phenylalanine included. Here the CDR3 DNA is all that survives: 48 bases in frame from base 1. Via the germline V gene (reference sequence), CDR1 is LNHDA and CDR2 SQIVND. A remark on this clone: Its antigen has not been determined. Per-nucleotide qualities are absent, and no much larger clonotype sits a single base away.

The time point label for this specimen denotes: about 28 days (+/-7) after the second vaccine dose. AZD1222 recipients whose second dose came at about 4 weeks and those whose second dose came at about 12 weeks were combined into one group, since spike-specific TCR depth and breadth did not differ between the two schedules. Samples from vaccinated people were obtained from the UK trials COV001 and COV002, which included a single-blind randomized controlled phase 2/3 trial of AZD1222 (ChAdOx1 nCoV-19) in healthy adults. For TCRbeta chain sequencing, PBMC samples were collected from trial participants at day 0 and at day 28 after the second dose.

This clonotype originated in an adult who received the AZD1222 COVID-19 vaccine. The material sequenced was peripheral blood, taken 28 days after the second AZD1222 dose. This chain is built from TRBV19 and TRBJ1-5; 7 central bases correspond to TRBD1. The CDR3 here reads CASSTSGGQWNQPQHF. At the DNA level, the sequence is TGTGCCAGTAGTACGAGCGGGGGACAGTGGAATCAGCCCCAGCATTTT.